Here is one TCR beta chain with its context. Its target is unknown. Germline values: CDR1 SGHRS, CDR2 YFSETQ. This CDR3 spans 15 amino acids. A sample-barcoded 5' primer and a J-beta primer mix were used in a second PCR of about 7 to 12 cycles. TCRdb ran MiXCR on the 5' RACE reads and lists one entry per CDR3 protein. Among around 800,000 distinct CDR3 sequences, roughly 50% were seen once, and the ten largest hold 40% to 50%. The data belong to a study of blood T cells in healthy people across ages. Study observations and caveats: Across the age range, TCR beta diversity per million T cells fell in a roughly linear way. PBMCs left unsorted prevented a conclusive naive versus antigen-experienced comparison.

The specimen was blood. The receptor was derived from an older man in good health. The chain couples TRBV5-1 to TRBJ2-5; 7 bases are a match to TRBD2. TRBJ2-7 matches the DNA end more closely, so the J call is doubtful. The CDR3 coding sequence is TGCGCCAGCAGTCTCTACGGCGGGAGTAACTACGAGCAGTACTTC. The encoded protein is CASSLYGGSNYEQYF.